A selection of T cell receptor beta chains follows, all from one sample in a study of T cells in localized non-small cell lung cancer. Only in-frame clones appear in the TCRdb table, and some are missing; sequencing was by immunoSEQ multiplex PCR. The table includes about 59,000 clones, around 90% detected once. The sequencing used peripheral blood, collected before any cancer treatment. The receptors derive from a man aged 40 to 75 with stage I squamous cell lung carcinoma. CDR3s include the opening cysteine and the closing phenylalanine or tryptophan. A D gene is named only where the DNA matches it firmly. The listing skips clone size in some rows; elsewhere it reads once, few, many or a size class.

d_gene: .; abundance: .; v_gene: TRBV7-6; j_gene: TRBJ2-5; CDR3nt: TGTGCCAGCAGCTTAGAGGTATTCGGGGATCAGGAGGAGACCCAGTACTTC; CDR3aa: CASSLEVFGDQEETQYF
d_gene: TRBD2; abundance: .; v_gene: TRBV19; j_gene: TRBJ2-1; CDR3nt: TGTGCCAGTACCCCCACAGGACTAGCAAACAATGAGCAGTTCTTC; CDR3aa: CASTPTGLANNEQFF
d_gene: .; abundance: once; v_gene: TRBV7-3; j_gene: TRBJ2-1; CDR3nt: TGTGCCAGCAGCTTAACTGGGACCTACAATGAGCAGTTCTTC; CDR3aa: CASSLTGTYNEQFF
d_gene: .; abundance: .; v_gene: TRBV7-2; j_gene: TRBJ2-1; CDR3nt: TGTGCCAGCAGCCTTAGGGCACTAGCTGTCTACAATGAGCAGTTCTTC; CDR3aa: CASSLRALAVYNEQFF
d_gene: .; abundance: .; v_gene: TRBV6-5; j_gene: TRBJ2-6; CDR3nt: TGTGCCAGCAGCTCCAAGTTATCTGGGGCCAACGTCCTGACTTTC; CDR3aa: CASSSKLSGANVLTF
d_gene: .; abundance: .; v_gene: TRBV6-5; j_gene: TRBJ2-6; CDR3nt: TGTGCCAGCAGTTACTCGACGGGGGCTGGGGCCAACGTCCTGACTTTC; CDR3aa: CASSYSTGAGANVLTF
d_gene: .; abundance: .; v_gene: TRBV28; j_gene: TRBJ1-2; CDR3nt: TGTGCCAGCAGTTTTTCCGGGGCGCTATTCTATGGCTACACCTTC; CDR3aa: CASSFSGALFYGYTF
d_gene: .; abundance: .; v_gene: TRBV6-5; j_gene: TRBJ1-5; CDR3nt: TGTGCCAGCAGCCCGGTCGGGAGCAGCAATCAGCCCCAGCATTTT; CDR3aa: CASSPVGSSNQPQHF
d_gene: .; abundance: many; v_gene: TRBV2; j_gene: TRBJ1-5; CDR3nt: TGTGCCAGCCAATCAGCAAACTCCAATCAGCCCCAGCATTTT; CDR3aa: CASQSANSNQPQHF
d_gene: TRBD1; abundance: .; v_gene: TRBV7-3; j_gene: TRBJ1-5; CDR3nt: TGTGCCAGCACCAAGACAGGGTTTGGCAATCAGCCCCAGCATTTT; CDR3aa: CASTKTGFGNQPQHF
d_gene: .; abundance: once; v_gene: TRBV19; j_gene: TRBJ2-3; CDR3nt: TGTGCCAGTAGTAAGGTAGCGGCGATATACACAGATACGCAGTATTTT; CDR3aa: CASSKVAAIYTDTQYF
d_gene: .; abundance: .; v_gene: TRBV5-5; j_gene: TRBJ1-1; CDR3nt: TGTGCCAGCAGCTTGGCTCAAGGCGAGAACACTGAAGCTTTCTTT; CDR3aa: CASSLAQGENTEAFF
d_gene: TRBD2; abundance: .; v_gene: TRBV7-2; j_gene: TRBJ2-3; CDR3nt: TGTGCCAGCAGCATAAGCGGGACCCGCGATACGCAGTATTTT; CDR3aa: CASSISGTRDTQYF
d_gene: .; abundance: .; v_gene: TRBV5-6; j_gene: TRBJ1-2; CDR3nt: TGTGCCAGCAGCGGAAACTTAAGATTTAACTATGGCTACACCTTC; CDR3aa: CASSGNLRFNYGYTF
d_gene: TRBD1; abundance: .; v_gene: TRBV19; j_gene: TRBJ1-4; CDR3nt: TGTGCCAGTAGCGGGACAGGCACGGGGGAACTGTTTTTT; CDR3aa: CASSGTGTGELFF
d_gene: .; abundance: few; v_gene: TRBV6-5; j_gene: TRBJ2-3; CDR3nt: TGTGCCAGCACGGGCTGGACAGATACGCAGTATTTT; CDR3aa: CASTGWTDTQYF
d_gene: .; abundance: .; v_gene: TRBV25-1; j_gene: TRBJ2-7; CDR3nt: TGTGCCAGCAGTGCGACAGAGAGCTCCTACGAGCAGTACTTC; CDR3aa: CASSATESSYEQYF
d_gene: TRBD2; abundance: .; v_gene: TRBV19; j_gene: TRBJ2-3; CDR3nt: TGTGCCAGTAGTACGCGAAAACTAGCGGCTAGCACAGATACGCAGTATTTT; CDR3aa: CASSTRKLAASTDTQYF
d_gene: .; abundance: .; v_gene: TRBV28; j_gene: TRBJ2-3; CDR3nt: TGTGCCAGCAGTAGGAGGGGGATCGATACGCAGTATTTT; CDR3aa: CASSRRGIDTQYF
d_gene: .; abundance: once; v_gene: TRBV9; j_gene: TRBJ1-3; CDR3nt: TGTGCCAGCAGCGTAGCCACAGGGCGAGGAAACATCATATATTTT; CDR3aa: CASSVATGRGNIIYF
d_gene: .; abundance: .; v_gene: TRBV7-9; j_gene: TRBJ1-1; CDR3nt: TGTGCCAGCAGCTTGCTGAACACTGAAGCTTTCTTT; CDR3aa: CASSLLNTEAFF
d_gene: .; abundance: .; v_gene: TRBV28; j_gene: TRBJ1-5; CDR3nt: TGTGCCAGCAGTTTGTCGGGTTATAGCAATCAGCCCCAGCATTTT; CDR3aa: CASSLSGYSNQPQHF
d_gene: .; abundance: .; v_gene: TRBV30; j_gene: TRBJ2-2; CDR3nt: TGTGCCTGGAACCCGGACGGGACCGGGGAGCTGTTTTTT; CDR3aa: CAWNPDGTGELFF
d_gene: TRBD1; abundance: .; v_gene: TRBV4-1; j_gene: TRBJ2-5; CDR3nt: TGCGCCAGCAGCCAATACACACAACAGGGGCAACCAAGGCAGTACTTC; CDR3aa: CASSQYTQQGQPRQYF
d_gene: .; abundance: .; v_gene: TRBV5-1; j_gene: TRBJ2-2; CDR3nt: TGCGCCAGCAGCGTAGACGACCCCACCGGGGAGCTGTTTTTT; CDR3aa: CASSVDDPTGELFF
d_gene: .; abundance: .; v_gene: TRBV5-6; j_gene: TRBJ1-5; CDR3nt: TGTGCCAGCAGCTTGGTAGGAAGCAATCAGCCCCAGCATTTT; CDR3aa: CASSLVGSNQPQHF
d_gene: TRBD2; abundance: .; v_gene: TRBV2; j_gene: TRBJ2-3; CDR3nt: TGTGCCAGCGGGCTAGCGGGAAGGGATACGCAGTATTTT; CDR3aa: CASGLAGRDTQYF
d_gene: .; abundance: .; v_gene: TRBV27; j_gene: TRBJ1-1; CDR3nt: TGTGCCAGCAGTCTCACACGGAACACTGAAGCTTTCTTT; CDR3aa: CASSLTRNTEAFF
d_gene: .; abundance: .; v_gene: TRBV5-1; j_gene: TRBJ1-5; CDR3nt: TGCGCCAGCAGCTTGGCCGGGTTCCAGCCCCAGCATTTT; CDR3aa: CASSLAGFQPQHF
d_gene: .; abundance: .; v_gene: TRBV13; j_gene: TRBJ2-3; CDR3nt: TGTGCCAGCAGCTTAGCTGGAGATACGCAGTATTTT; CDR3aa: CASSLAGDTQYF
d_gene: .; abundance: .; v_gene: TRBV7-9; j_gene: TRBJ1-1; CDR3nt: TGTGCCAGCAGCTTAGGTAGCGGTATGAACACTGAAGCTTTCTTT; CDR3aa: CASSLGSGMNTEAFF
d_gene: TRBD1; abundance: .; v_gene: TRBV28; j_gene: TRBJ2-7; CDR3nt: TGTGCCAGCAGTTCAAACGACAGGGGGGAGCAGTACTTC; CDR3aa: CASSSNDRGEQYF
d_gene: .; abundance: .; v_gene: TRBV7-8; j_gene: TRBJ2-7; CDR3nt: TGTGCCAGCAGCTTGGGGGACGGCTCCTACGAGCAGTACTTC; CDR3aa: CASSLGDGSYEQYF
d_gene: .; abundance: .; v_gene: TRBV9; j_gene: TRBJ2-2; CDR3nt: TGTGCCAGCAGCGTAGCGACTAGAGGGACCGGGGAGCTGTTTTTT; CDR3aa: CASSVATRGTGELFF
d_gene: TRBD1; abundance: .; v_gene: TRBV7-3; j_gene: TRBJ2-4; CDR3nt: TGTGCCAGCAGCCCCCTGGACAGGGGGCGTTACATTCAGTACTTC; CDR3aa: CASSPLDRGRYIQYF
d_gene: .; abundance: .; v_gene: TRBV7-6; j_gene: TRBJ2-5; CDR3nt: TGTGCCAGCAGCTTAGCGGGTGGCGGAGAGACCCAGTACTTC; CDR3aa: CASSLAGGGETQYF
d_gene: .; abundance: .; v_gene: TRBV7-9; j_gene: TRBJ2-1; CDR3nt: TGTGCCAGCAGCTTAAGCCTAGGGAATGAGCAGTTCTTC; CDR3aa: CASSLSLGNEQFF
d_gene: TRBD1; abundance: .; v_gene: TRBV4-3; j_gene: TRBJ2-3; CDR3nt: TGCGCCAGCAGCCGGTCCCCGGGACAGGAAAAGACAGATACGCAGTATTTT; CDR3aa: CASSRSPGQEKTDTQYF
d_gene: TRBD2; abundance: .; v_gene: TRBV27; j_gene: TRBJ2-3; CDR3nt: TGTGCCAGCAGTTTCCGGGGACTAGCGTCTGGGATGGATACGCAGTATTTT; CDR3aa: CASSFRGLASGMDTQYF
d_gene: .; abundance: .; v_gene: TRBV6-5; j_gene: TRBJ1-2; CDR3nt: TGTGCCAGCAGTTACTCATCGGGGGCGGATGGCTACACCTTC; CDR3aa: CASSYSSGADGYTF
d_gene: TRBD2; abundance: .; v_gene: TRBV29-1; j_gene: TRBJ2-1; CDR3nt: TGCAGCGGTGACTCTAGCGGGAGGACTAATGAGCAGTTCTTC; CDR3aa: CSGDSSGRTNEQFF
d_gene: TRBD2; abundance: .; v_gene: TRBV6-5; j_gene: TRBJ2-7; CDR3nt: TGTGCCAGCACCCGCCCCGCGGGGGGTGAGCAGTACTTC; CDR3aa: CASTRPAGGEQYF
d_gene: .; abundance: .; v_gene: TRBV5-6; j_gene: TRBJ1-5; CDR3nt: TGTGCCAGCAGCTTGAGTCCAACCGAGACCCAGCATTTT; CDR3aa: CASSLSPTETQHF
d_gene: TRBD1; abundance: .; v_gene: TRBV29-1; j_gene: TRBJ2-5; CDR3nt: TGCAGCGTTGAAATAGGGGCAGGGGGTGAGACCCAGTACTTC; CDR3aa: CSVEIGAGGETQYF
d_gene: TRBD2; abundance: .; v_gene: TRBV29-1; j_gene: TRBJ2-7; CDR3nt: TGCAGCGTTGAAGAGGGACGAACCCTAGCGGGAGGGCTCATCGCTTACGAGCAGTACTTC; CDR3aa: CSVEEGRTLAGGLIAYEQYF
d_gene: .; abundance: .; v_gene: TRBV7-9; j_gene: TRBJ2-3; CDR3nt: TGTGCCAGCAGCCCCCAAGATACGCAGTATTTT; CDR3aa: CASSPQDTQYF
d_gene: TRBD2; abundance: .; v_gene: TRBV5-1; j_gene: TRBJ2-3; CDR3nt: TGCGCCAGCTCTAGCGGGAGCACAGATACGCAGTATTTT; CDR3aa: CASSSGSTDTQYF
d_gene: .; abundance: .; v_gene: TRBV6-5; j_gene: TRBJ1-1; CDR3nt: TGTGCCAGCAGTTTGGCGGGGTTGGCTGAAGCTTTCTTT; CDR3aa: CASSLAGLAEAFF
d_gene: TRBD1; abundance: .; v_gene: TRBV2; j_gene: TRBJ1-5; CDR3nt: TGTGCCAGCATGATACAGGGGGGGCAGCCCCAGCATTTT; CDR3aa: CASMIQGGQPQHF
d_gene: .; abundance: .; v_gene: TRBV29-1; j_gene: TRBJ2-5; CDR3nt: TGCAGCGTTGAAGATACGGCCAGAGAAGAGACCCAGTACTTC; CDR3aa: CSVEDTAREETQYF
d_gene: TRBD1; abundance: .; v_gene: TRBV9; j_gene: TRBJ2-7; CDR3nt: TGTGCCAGCAGCGTAGGACAGGGTTTGGACGAGCAGTACTTC; CDR3aa: CASSVGQGLDEQYF
d_gene: .; abundance: .; v_gene: TRBV6-1; j_gene: TRBJ2-1; CDR3nt: TGTGCCAGCATCAAGGACAGATACAATGAGCAGTTCTTC; CDR3aa: CASIKDRYNEQFF
d_gene: TRBD2; abundance: .; v_gene: TRBV6-5; j_gene: TRBJ2-3; CDR3nt: TGTGCCAGCAGCCCGACTAGCGGGGTAGATACGCAGTATTTT; CDR3aa: CASSPTSGVDTQYF
d_gene: .; abundance: few; v_gene: TRBV28; j_gene: TRBJ1-4; CDR3nt: TGTGCCAGCAGTTTGGGAGGAACTGAACTGTTTTTT; CDR3aa: CASSLGGTELFF
d_gene: TRBD2; abundance: .; v_gene: TRBV28; j_gene: TRBJ2-7; CDR3nt: TGTGCCAGCAGTTTAGCGCGAGCGGGAGGCCAAGAGCAGTACTTC; CDR3aa: CASSLARAGGQEQYF
d_gene: .; abundance: .; v_gene: TRBV19; j_gene: TRBJ2-1; CDR3nt: TGTGCCAGTAGTACGGGACCCTACAATGAGCAGTTCTTC; CDR3aa: CASSTGPYNEQFF
d_gene: TRBD1; abundance: .; v_gene: TRBV7-9; j_gene: TRBJ2-7; CDR3nt: TGTGCCAGCAGCTCGGACAGGGGGACCTACGAGCAGTACTTC; CDR3aa: CASSSDRGTYEQYF
d_gene: .; abundance: .; v_gene: TRBV19; j_gene: TRBJ2-5; CDR3nt: TGTGCCAGTAGTCGGGGAACCAGGGAGGTGGGTCAGGAGACCCAGTACTTC; CDR3aa: CASSRGTREVGQETQYF